The 3 T cell receptor beta chains below were found in one sample sequenced in a study of identical twins (dated by TCRdb to about 2016). The library was obtained by 5' RACE. Data came from an Illumina HiSeq 2000. The public reads were reprocessed in TCRdb via fastp at Q25 and MiXCR, keeping in-frame beta chains. Identical CDR3 protein sequences are pooled into one entry, listed with their most common genes and DNA. The sample profile shows hundreds of thousands of distinct CDR3 sequences; 18% of them were found once. The ten top clones hold roughly 13% of the sample. This sample also belongs to another study, concerning T cells expressing NK-cell markers.

The specimen was PBMCs. The receptor source for this set is a woman aged 18-29 years in good health.

This clonotype was observed many times. The chain has TRBV12-3 or TRBV12-4 and TRBJ1-1; no firm D call. The CDR3 is made up of 13 amino acids. V lost 6 bases and J 4 bases, leaving 12 bases between the germline ends. CDR3 sequence reads: CASRSAGSTEAFF. CDR3 bases: TGTGCCAGCAGGTCAGCGGGGAGCACTGAAGCTTTCTTT.

This clonotype has a handful of counts. The rearrangement uses TRBV12-3 or TRBV12-4 and TRBJ1-5; D is ambiguous. CDR3 length equals 12 residues. V was shortened by 2 bases and J by 6 bases, with 5 bases between the two germline ends. CDR3 DNA sequence: TGTGCCAGCAGTTTATCGTCTCAGCCCCAGCATTTT. Translating gives CASSLSSQPQHF.

The table lists this clonotype with a few counts. The rearrangement links TRBV7-2 to TRBJ1-1, with D perhaps TRBD1 (5 bases). From germline, CDR1 is SGHTA and CDR2 FQGNSA. CDR3 length: 15 amino acids. Deletions cut 5 bases from V and 5 bases from J, with 18 bases between. In nucleotides, the CDR3 is TGTGCCAGCAGCCCGGCGGGGGTAATTCGGACTGAAGCTTTCTTT. Protein sequence: CASSPAGVIRTEAFF.